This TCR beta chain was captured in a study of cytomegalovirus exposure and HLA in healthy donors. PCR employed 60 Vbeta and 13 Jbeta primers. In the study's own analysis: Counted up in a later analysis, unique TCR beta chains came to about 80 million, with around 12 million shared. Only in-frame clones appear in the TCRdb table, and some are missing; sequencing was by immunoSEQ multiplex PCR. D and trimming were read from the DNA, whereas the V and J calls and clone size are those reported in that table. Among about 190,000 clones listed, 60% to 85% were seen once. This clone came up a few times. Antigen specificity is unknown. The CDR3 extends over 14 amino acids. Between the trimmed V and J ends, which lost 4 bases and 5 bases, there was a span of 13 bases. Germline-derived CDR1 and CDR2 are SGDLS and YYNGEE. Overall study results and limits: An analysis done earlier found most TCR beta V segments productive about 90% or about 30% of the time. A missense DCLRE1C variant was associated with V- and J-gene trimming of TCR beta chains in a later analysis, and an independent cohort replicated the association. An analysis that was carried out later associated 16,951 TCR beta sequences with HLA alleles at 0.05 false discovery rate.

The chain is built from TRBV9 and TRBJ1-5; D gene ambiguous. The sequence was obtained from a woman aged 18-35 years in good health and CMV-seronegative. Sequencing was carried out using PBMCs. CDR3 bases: TGTGCCAGCAGCTTAGGGTCTAATGATCAGCCCCAGCATTTT. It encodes CASSLGSNDQPQHF. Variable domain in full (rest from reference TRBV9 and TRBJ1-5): DSGVTQTPKHLITATGQRVTLRCSPRSGDLSVYWYQQSLDQGLQFLIQYYNGEERAKGNILERFSAQQFPDLHSELNLSSLELGDSALYFCASSLGSNDQPQHFGDGTRLSIL.